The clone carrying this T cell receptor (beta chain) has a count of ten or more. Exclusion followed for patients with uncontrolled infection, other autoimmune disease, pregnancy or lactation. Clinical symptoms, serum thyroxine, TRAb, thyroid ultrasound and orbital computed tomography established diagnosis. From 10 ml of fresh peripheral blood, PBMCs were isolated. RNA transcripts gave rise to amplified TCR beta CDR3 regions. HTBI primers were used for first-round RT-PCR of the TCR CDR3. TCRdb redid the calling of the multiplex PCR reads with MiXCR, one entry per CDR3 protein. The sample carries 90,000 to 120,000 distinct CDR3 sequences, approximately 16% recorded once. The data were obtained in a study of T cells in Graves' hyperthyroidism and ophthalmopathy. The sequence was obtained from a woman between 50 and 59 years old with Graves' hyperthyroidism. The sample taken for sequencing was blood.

CDR3 protein: CASSLSDYGYTF. For the CDR3, the DNA is TGTGCCAGCAGCCTGAGTGACTATGGCTACACCTTC. The V and J genes are TRBV7-8 and TRBJ1-2; D call uncertain. Trimming removed 5 bases from V and 3 bases from J, with 7 bases in between. The CDR3 is 12 amino acids. Germline CDR1 SGHVS, CDR2 FQNEAQ. Full variable domain (outside the CDR3, taken from reference TRBV7-8 and TRBJ1-2): GAGVSQSPRYKVAKRGQDVALRCDPISGHVSLFWYQQALGQGPEFLTYFQNEAQLDKSGLPSDRFFAERPEGSVSTLKIQRTQQEDSAVYLCASSLSDYGYTFGSGTRLTVV.